Detailed here is one TCR beta chain. Its antigen is unknown. The CDR3 sequence is 12 residues long. V was shortened by 1 base and J by 3 bases, with 7 bases between the two germline ends. Per the germline V gene, CDR1 is DFQATT and CDR2 is SNEGSKA (reference sequence). The data stem from a study of blood T cells in healthy people across ages. Study results and caveats: Strongly correlated with naive T cell percentage was TCR beta diversity. TCR beta diversity per million T cells fell roughly linearly with age.

For the second PCR, which ran for roughly 7 to 11 cycles, a sample-barcoded 5' primer and a J-beta primer mix were used. Samples each returned at least 2.5 million CDR3-containing paired-end reads. TCRdb fed the 5' RACE reads into MiXCR, producing one record per CDR3 protein. This sample carries 1.5 million to 2 million distinct CDR3 sequences, about 39% of them seen once, and the ten largest clones take under 25%. The source of this sequence is a human donor in good health. The sequenced material came from blood. This sequence joins TRBV20-1 and TRBJ2-7; either TRBD1 or TRBD2 may fit D (5 bases each). The CDR3 region has the DNA TGCAGTGCTAGAGTGGGGGTCTACGAGCAGTACTTC. It specifies CSARVGVYEQYF.